These 24 T cell receptor beta chains originate from one sample sequenced in a study of shared clonotypes between healthy human individuals. Using immunoSEQ multiplex PCR, the repertoire was profiled, and TCRdb retains in-frame clones only, with some absent. The sample carries some 2,000,000 clones, over 85% recorded once. Terminally differentiated effector memory CD45RA+ cells were excluded from the naive CD8 cells, which were CD45RO-negative and positively selected for CCR7. The source material was naive CD8+ T cells sorted from blood. The origin of the receptors is a young man in good health.

This chain connects TRBV27 to TRBJ2-3; D may be TRBD1 (5 bases). This CDR3 is 12 amino acids long. Germline V gene lookup returns CDR1 MNHEY and CDR2 SMNVEV (reference sequence). Between the trimmed V and J ends, which lost 3 bases and 8 bases, there was a span of 9 bases. CDR3: CASSFGRGTQYF. CDR3 sequence (DNA): TGTGCCAGCAGTTTTGGTAGGGGTACGCAGTATTTT.

The rearrangement links TRBV7-9 to TRBJ2-1, with unresolved D. The CDR3 sequence is 14 residues long. The V and J ends lost 2 bases and 8 bases respectively, with 13 bases between them. Germline values: CDR1 SEHNR, CDR2 FQNEAQ (reference sequence). CDR3 sequence: CASSLLEVDDEQFF. DNA of the CDR3: TGTGCCAGCAGCTTACTAGAGGTAGATGATGAGCAGTTCTTC.

In DNA form, the CDR3 reads TGTGCCACCAGCAGAGATGGTACCGGGGAGCTGTTTTTT. Translating gives CATSRDGTGELFF. The V call is TRBV15, the J call TRBJ2-2; D unresolved. The V gene lost 0 bases and the J gene lost 5 bases, with 4 bases spanning the gap. CDR1 and CDR2 from the germline V gene are LNHNV and YYDKDF (reference sequence). This CDR3 has 13 residues.

The CDR3 here is CASSLGPGGNEKLFF. DNA of the CDR3: TGTGCCAGCAGCTTAGGCCCGGGGGGTAATGAAAAACTGTTTTTT. The V and J genes are TRBV13 and TRBJ1-4, with D possibly being TRBD1 (5 bases). The germline CDR1 and CDR2 sequences are PRHDT and FYEKMQ (reference sequence). The CDR3 is 15 amino acids. V lost 0 bases to trimming and J lost 4 bases, with 9 bases between them. The full variable domain, completed using reference TRBV13 and TRBJ1-4, is AAGVIQSPRHLIKEKRETATLKCYPIPRHDTVYWYQQGPGQDPQFLISFYEKMQSDKGSIPDRFSAQQFSDYHSELNMSSLELGDSALYFCASSLGPGGNEKLFFGSGTQLSVL.

The rearrangement uses TRBV27 and TRBJ2-5; D call uncertain. The CDR3 has 14 amino acids. Trimming took 4 bases from V and 2 from J, leaving 11 bases between them. CDR1 and CDR2 (germline): MNHEY, SMNVEV (reference sequence). The CDR3 DNA is TGTGCCAGCAGTTCGTCCTTGGCACAAGAGACCCAGTACTTC. Amino acid sequence: CASSSSLAQETQYF.

The chain combines TRBV30 with TRBJ1-1; D is unresolved. V lost 4 bases, J lost 0 bases, and 6 bases lay in between. Germline CDR1 and CDR2: GTSNPN and SVGIG (reference sequence). There are 12 residues in the CDR3. In nucleotides, the CDR3 is TGTGCCTGGATAGGATTGAACACTGAAGCTTTCTTT. Amino acid sequence: CAWIGLNTEAFF. Supplemented by reference TRBV30 and TRBJ1-1, the full variable domain reads SQTIHQWPATLVQPVGSPLSLECTVEGTSNPNLYWYRQAAGRGLQLLFYSVGIGQISSEVPQNLSASRPQDRQFILSSKKLLLSDSGFYLCAWIGLNTEAFFGQGTRLTVV.

The CDR3 DNA is TGTGCCAGCAGTTTATATGCCGGGGGGGTTGGTGAGCAGTTCTTC. Its protein is CASSLYAGGVGEQFF. The chain employs TRBV27 and TRBJ2-1; TRBD2 matches at 8 bases. Germline V gene lookup returns CDR1 MNHEY and CDR2 SMNVEV (reference sequence). The CDR3 is made up of 15 amino acids. The V gene end was trimmed by 1 base and the J gene end by 9 bases; junction bases not matched to a gene: 8.

J is TRBJ2-3 and V is TRBV27; D might be TRBD1 (5 bases). This CDR3 spans 16 amino acids. The germline CDR1 and CDR2 sequences are MNHEY and SMNVEV (reference sequence). Trimming pared 5 bases from V and 2 bases from J, leaving 17 bases between. The CDR3 nucleotides are TGTGCCAGCAGTCCGCTCCCGAAGGGGCCCACAGATACGCAGTATTTT. Its translation: CASSPLPKGPTDTQYF.

This chain uses TRBV10-3 with TRBJ2-2; 8 bases agree with TRBD1. Per germline, CDR1 ENHRY and CDR2 SYGVKD. CDR3 size: 15 residues. V lost 3 bases, J lost 5 bases, and 5 bases stayed unmatched. CDR3 protein: CAISEPGTGTGELFF. DNA for the CDR3: TGTGCCATCAGTGAACCAGGGACAGGTACCGGGGAGCTGTTTTTT.

CDR3 in DNA: TGTGCCAGCAGTTTAATTAGCGGGCGAGGTTCTGATACGCAGTATTTT. It encodes CASSLISGRGSDTQYF. The gene calls are TRBV27 and TRBJ2-3, with TRBD2 matching over 7 bases. Germline V gene lookup returns CDR1 MNHEY and CDR2 SMNVEV (reference sequence). V lost 2 bases to trimming and J lost 6 bases; unmatched junction nucleotides: 11. The length of the CDR3 is 16 residues.

The chain couples TRBV10-1 to TRBJ2-3; weak D call: TRBD2 (6 bases). The CDR3 is 16 residues long. V was pared by 2 bases and J by 5 bases, with 17 bases between. CDR1 WNHNN and CDR2 SYGVQD come from the germline V gene (reference sequence). This CDR3 is CASSEGTGLLKDTQYF. CDR3 nucleotides: TGCGCCAGCAGTGAGGGTACGGGACTTCTAAAAGATACGCAGTATTTT.

The chain couples TRBV5-4 to TRBJ2-7; no reliable D call. The germline V gene encodes CDR1 SGHNT and CDR2 YYREEE (reference sequence). This CDR3 is built from 15 residues. The germline V and J ends were trimmed by 2 bases and 0 bases, with 12 bases remaining between them. The CDR3 bases are TGTGCCAGCAGCTTTCGGTCCTTAAGCTCCTACGAGCAGTACTTC. The encoded protein is CASSFRSLSSYEQYF.

The chain joins TRBV10-2 to TRBJ2-3, with unresolved D. Per the germline V gene, CDR1 is WSHSY and CDR2 is SAAADI. Trimming removed 10 bases from V and 8 bases from J, with 10 bases in between. This CDR3 comprises 10 residues. The CDR3 DNA follows: TGCGCCACCCATGGGGTTACGCAGTATTTT. It codes for CATHGVTQYF.

The chain recombines TRBV4-1 with TRBJ2-7, with 7 bases matching TRBD1. V lost 1 base, J lost 6 bases, and 6 bases stayed unmatched. The CDR3 runs 14 residues. CDR1 and CDR2 from the germline V gene are MGHRA and YSYEKL. CDR3 nucleotide sequence: TGCGCCAGCAGCCAAGCCGGGACAGCCTTCGAGCAGTACTTC. Protein product: CASSQAGTAFEQYF.

The rearrangement uses TRBV4-1 and TRBJ2-7; the match to TRBD2 covers 7 bases. V shed 3 bases and J 0 bases; nucleotides not matched to a gene: 14. This CDR3 has 18 amino acids. Germline V gives CDR1 MGHRA, CDR2 YSYEKL. CDR3 sequence: CASSQASIGSGNSYEQYF. For the CDR3, the DNA is TGCGCCAGCAGCCAGGCGTCGATTGGCAGCGGGAACTCCTACGAGCAGTACTTC.

The V gene is TRBV20-1, the J gene TRBJ2-5, with 7 bases lining up with TRBD2. The germline gives CDR1 DFQATT, CDR2 SNEGSKA (reference sequence). J was trimmed by 5 bases and V by 8 bases; bases with no gene match: 5. CDR3 length: 11 amino acids. CDR3 in amino acids: CSRDYLETQYF. In DNA, the CDR3 is TGCAGTCGGGACTATTTGGAGACCCAGTACTTC.

V usage is TRBV28 and J usage is TRBJ2-1; the D is unclear. V lost 7 bases, J lost 8 bases, and 15 bases lay in between. CDR1 is MDHEN, CDR2 SYDVKM, per germline. CDR3 length equals 13 residues. This CDR3 is CASTTGRGDEQFF. As DNA, the CDR3 is TGTGCCAGCACCACCGGCCGCGGCGATGAGCAGTTCTTC.

This sequence joins TRBV7-9 and TRBJ2-1; D possibly uses TRBD1 or TRBD2 (5 bases each). V lost 5 bases and J 10 bases, leaving 18 bases between the germline ends. The CDR3 runs 14 residues. Germline CDR1 and CDR2: SEHNR and FQNEAQ (reference sequence). This CDR3 reads CASSPPAGRQEQFF. DNA for the CDR3: TGTGCCAGCAGCCCTCCAGCAGGGAGACAGGAGCAGTTCTTC.

This chain connects TRBV7-2 to TRBJ1-5; 7 positions match TRBD1. V lost 5 bases and J lost 8; bases outside the gene matches: 12. The germline CDR1 and CDR2 sequences are SGHTA and FQGNSA. The CDR3 spans 15 residues. The CDR3 DNA is TGTGCCAGCAGCCCCAGGGGGAGGGGTCTAGAGCCCCAGCATTTT. Encoded protein: CASSPRGRGLEPQHF.

This clone was seen only once. The chain joins TRBV5-8 to TRBJ2-5; 7 positions match TRBD2. Looked up from germline, CDR1 is SGHTS and CDR2 is YDEGEE. The CDR3 is made up of 15 amino acids. V lost 5 bases, J lost 2 bases, and 9 bases stayed unmatched. In DNA form, the CDR3 reads TGTGCCAGCAGTCACGGCGGGGGACTGCAAGAGACCCAGTACTTC. Translation gives CASSHGGGLQETQYF.

This chain uses TRBV18 with TRBJ2-5; D is possibly TRBD2 (5 bases). Trimming took off 3 bases at V and 3 bases at J, with 11 bases between the two ends. The CDR3 sequence is 14 residues long. In germline, CDR1 is KGHSH, CDR2 LQKENI. This CDR3 reads CASSPLLGEETQYF. The CDR3, as DNA: TGTGCCAGCTCACCTCTCCTGGGAGAAGAGACCCAGTACTTC.

The gene calls are TRBV19 and TRBJ2-1; no reliable D call. This CDR3 spans 11 amino acids. The germline gives CDR1 LNHDA, CDR2 SQIVND (reference sequence). Between the trimmed V and J ends, which lost 5 bases and 14 bases, there was a span of 13 bases. Here the CDR3 reads CASSSSLEEFF. The CDR3, as DNA: TGTGCCAGTAGTTCCTCGTTAGAGGAGTTCTTC. Drawing the rest from reference TRBV19 and TRBJ2-1, the complete variable domain is DGGITQSPKYLFRKEGQNVTLSCEQNLNHDAMYWYRQDPGQGLRLIYYSQIVNDFQKGDIAEGYSVSREKKESFPLTVTSAQKNPTAFYLCASSSSLEEFFGPGTRLTVL.

A remark on this clone: The same CDR3 arises from other DNA sequences in this sample as well. This chain joins TRBV11-2 and TRBJ2-7, with TRBD2 as a possible D gene (6 bases). The CDR3 loop spans 13 amino acids. Germline V gives CDR1 SGHAT, CDR2 FQNNGV. Trimming left V 1 base short and J 4 bases short, with 8 bases between. The CDR3 region has the DNA TGTGCCAGCAGCTTAGGAGGAGGGTACGAGCAGTACTTC. Translating it yields CASSLGGGYEQYF.

The chain is built from TRBV11-2 and TRBJ2-1; no firm D call. Per germline, CDR1 SGHAT and CDR2 FQNNGV. V lost 2 bases and J lost 7, with 9 bases in between. The CDR3 is 13 residues long. CDR3 in amino acids: CASSLFLGNEQFF. The CDR3, as DNA: TGTGCCAGCAGCTTATTTTTGGGTAATGAGCAGTTCTTC.